Below are 28 T cell receptor beta chains sequenced from a single sample in a study of cytomegalovirus exposure and HLA in healthy donors. PCR was performed using 60 Vbeta and 13 Jbeta primers. Generated by immunoSEQ multiplex PCR, the TCRdb table keeps only in-frame clones and is missing some. The data show 200,000 to 250,000 clones, around 83% seen once. Sequenced: PBMCs. All receptors come from a girl aged 2-10 years in good health and CMV-seronegative.

This clone was observed once. The V gene is TRBV11-3, the J gene TRBJ2-3; D not resolved. Trimming removed 5 bases from V and 9 bases from J, with 12 bases in between. The CDR3 extends over 12 amino acids. Looked up from germline, CDR1 is SGHNT and CDR2 is YENEEA. The CDR3 region is CASSETEETQYF. The CDR3 DNA reads TGTGCCAGCAGCGAGACCGAGGAGACGCAGTATTTT.

The chain joins TRBV5-1 to TRBJ2-3; 9 bases map to TRBD2. From germline, CDR1 is SGHRS and CDR2 YFSETQ. V lost 3 bases to trimming and J lost 2 bases; unmatched junction nucleotides: 7. The CDR3 is made up of 16 amino acids. CDR3 sequence reads: CASSSGTSLDTDTQYF. The CDR3 nucleotides read TGCGCCAGCAGCTCCGGGACTAGCCTAGACACAGATACGCAGTATTTT. Together with reference TRBV5-1 and TRBJ2-3, the CDR3 gives the full variable domain: KAGVTQTPRYLIKTRGQQVTLSCSPISGHRSVSWYQQTPGQGLQFLFEYFSETQRNKGNFPGRFSGRQFSNSRSEMNVSTLELGDSALYLCASSSGTSLDTDTQYFGPGTRLTVL.

Concerning this clone itself: A junction boundary mismatches the germline segment, possibly from a read error. The rearrangement links TRBV7-6 to TRBJ2-5; 7 bases agree with TRBD1. Germline CDR1 reads SGHVS; CDR2 reads FNYEAQ. The CDR3 covers 15 residues. Here the CDR3 reads CASSSSRGLQGTQYF. DNA for the CDR3: TGTGCCAGCAGCTCCTCTAGGGGGCTTCAAGGGACCCAGTACTTC. The variable domain in full, with the rest retrieved from reference TRBV7-6 and TRBJ2-5, is GAGVSQSPRYKVTKRGQDVALRCDPISGHVSLYWYRQALGQGPEFLTYFNYEAQQDKSGLPNDRFSAERPEGSISTLTIQRTEQRDSAMYRCASSSSRGLQGTQYFGPGTRLLVL.

The gene calls are TRBV21-1 and TRBJ1-5; TRBD1 is the table's D call, not checked against the DNA. TRBV21-1 is described as a pseudogene. The CDR3 is 16 residues long. For the CDR3, the DNA is TGTGCCAGCAGCAAAGTGACAGGGTCACCCCATCAGCCCCAGCATTTT. The encoded protein is CASSKVTGSPHQPQHF.

The V call is TRBV7-9, the J call TRBJ2-1, with 11 positions matching TRBD2. Germline V lookup: CDR1 SEHNR, CDR2 FQNEAQ (reference sequence). After removal of 1 base from V and 9 bases from J, the junction contained 11 bases not matched to a gene. The CDR3 runs 17 residues. The CDR3 nucleotides are TGTGCCAGCAGCTTAGGGCTAGCGGGGGGATATGGCGGTGAGCAGTTCTTC. Translated, it gives CASSLGLAGGYGGEQFF.

This clone was detected a few times. This chain connects TRBV7-8 to TRBJ1-1; the match to TRBD1 covers 8 bases. V shed 4 bases, J shed 7 bases, and the junction held 8 bases outside the gene matches. CDR3 length equals 14 residues. Germline V lookup: CDR1 SGHVS, CDR2 FQNEAQ. The DNA for the CDR3 is TGTGCCAGCAGCTCCAGGACAGGGAACGTTGAAGCTTTCTTT. Encoded protein: CASSSRTGNVEAFF.

The rearrangement joins TRBV4-1 to TRBJ2-1; 14 nucleotides line up with TRBD2. V lost 1 base, J lost 7 bases, and 0 bases stayed unmatched. CDR1 and CDR2 from the germline V gene are MGHRA and YSYEKL. This CDR3 is 15 amino acids long. The CDR3 loop reads CASSQGTSGRNEQFF. The CDR3 bases are TGCGCCAGCAGCCAAGGGACTAGCGGGAGGAATGAGCAGTTCTTC.

The chain joins TRBV5-4 to TRBJ2-7; the match to TRBD2 covers 14 bases. The V gene's germline CDR1 is SGHNT and CDR2 YYREEE (reference sequence). This CDR3 region has 16 residues. V shed 0 bases and J 6 bases; nucleotides not matched to a gene: 5. In nucleotides, the CDR3 is TGTGCCAGCAGCTTGGGGGGACTAGCGGGAGTTCCCGAGCAGTACTTC. It is translated as CASSLGGLAGVPEQYF.

The V and J genes are TRBV5-1 and TRBJ2-5; 7 bases map to TRBD1. The CDR3 extends over 13 amino acids. From germline, CDR1 is SGHRS and CDR2 YFSETQ. The V segment lost 4 bases and the J segment 3 bases; nucleotides outside the gene matches: 3. CDR3: CASSRQGEETQYF. In DNA, the CDR3 is TGCGCCAGCAGCCGACAGGGAGAAGAGACCCAGTACTTC.

V usage is TRBV5-1 and J usage is TRBJ2-3; D is tentatively TRBD1 or TRBD2 (6 bases each). Germline CDR1 and CDR2: SGHRS and YFSETQ. This CDR3 is 11 amino acids long. V lost 4 bases and J 11 bases, leaving 11 bases between the germline ends. This CDR3 is CASSLGGRQYF. CDR3 DNA: TGCGCCAGCAGCCTGGGGGGCAGGCAGTATTTT. Full variable domain (outside the CDR3, taken from reference TRBV5-1 and TRBJ2-3): KAGVTQTPRYLIKTRGQQVTLSCSPISGHRSVSWYQQTPGQGLQFLFEYFSETQRNKGNFPGRFSGRQFSNSRSEMNVSTLELGDSALYLCASSLGGRQYFGPGTRLTVL.

This clone was detected only a few times. The chain uses TRBV6-1 and TRBJ2-1; 13 nucleotides match TRBD2. In germline, CDR1 is MNHNS, CDR2 SASEGT. The length of the CDR3 is 15 residues. The trim removed 6 bases at V and 7 bases at J, leaving 6 bases unmatched. The CDR3 region is CASRLGLAGKNEQFF. The CDR3 DNA is TGTGCCAGCAGATTGGGACTAGCGGGGAAAAATGAGCAGTTCTTC.

The V gene is TRBV6-1, the J gene TRBJ2-1; possibly TRBD2 for D (5 bases). Trimming cost V 3 bases and J 2 bases, with 11 bases left between them. The V gene's germline CDR1 is MNHNS and CDR2 SASEGT. The CDR3 length is 15 residues. The CDR3, as DNA: TGTGCCAGCAGTGACCGGGCGGGCGCCTACAATGAGCAGTTCTTC. Residues: CASSDRAGAYNEQFF.

This clone was found once. V usage is TRBV25-1 and J usage is TRBJ2-1; the D gene is possibly TRBD2 (5 bases). V was trimmed by 8 bases and J by 5 bases, leaving 7 bases between them. Germline V gene data show CDR1 as MGHDK and CDR2 as SYGVNS. The CDR3 consists of 11 residues. CDR3 amino acids: CASGRHNEQFF. In DNA, the CDR3 is TGTGCCAGCGGGAGACACAATGAGCAGTTCTTC. The entire variable domain, with the rest obtained from reference TRBV25-1 and TRBJ2-1, is as follows: EADIYQTPRYLVIGTGKKITLECSQTMGHDKMYWYQQDPGMELHLIHYSYGVNSTEKGDLSSESTVSRIRTEHFPLTLESARPSHTSQYLCASGRHNEQFFGPGTRLTVL.

This clone was seen a handful of times. The V gene is TRBV20-1, the J gene TRBJ1-2; D remains ambiguous. The CDR3 contains 10 residues. V lost 6 bases, J lost 5 bases, and 7 bases lay in between. Germline loops: CDR1 DFQATT, CDR2 SNEGSKA (reference sequence). CDR3 residues: CSAIRYGYTF. CDR3 nucleotide sequence: TGCAGTGCGATACGGTATGGCTACACCTTC.

The rearrangement joins TRBV11-2 to TRBJ2-7; a possible D gene is TRBD1 (6 bases). Trimming shortened V by 4 bases and J by 0 bases, and 7 bases separated the two germline ends. CDR3 size: 13 residues. Per germline, CDR1 SGHAT and CDR2 FQNNGV. The CDR3 spells CASSWDNSYEQYF. The CDR3 bases are TGTGCCAGCAGCTGGGACAACTCCTACGAGCAGTACTTC.

V gene TRBV28 combines with J gene TRBJ1-4; D gene ambiguous. This CDR3 has 13 amino acids. V was trimmed by 5 bases and J by 10 bases, leaving 14 bases between them. Germline CDR1 reads MDHEN; CDR2 reads SYDVKM. Here the CDR3 reads CASSQRTRGKLFF. The CDR3, as DNA: TGTGCCAGCAGTCAAAGGACGCGGGGAAAACTGTTTTTT.

The chain has TRBV2 and TRBJ2-1; 14 bases are shared with TRBD2. The CDR3 is made up of 17 amino acids. The V gene end was trimmed by 8 bases and the J gene end by 0 bases; junction bases not matched to a gene: 6. Germline V gives CDR1 SNHLY, CDR2 FYNNEI. The CDR3 coding sequence is TGTGCCAGCCACTCCGGGACTAGCGGGAGCTCCTACAATGAGCAGTTCTTC. This sequence encodes CASHSGTSGSSYNEQFF.

This clone has only one observation. The chain links TRBV7-9 to TRBJ1-1; a possible D gene is TRBD1 (6 bases). V lost 1 base to trimming and J lost 11 bases, with 14 bases between them. This CDR3 has 13 residues. Germline V gene data show CDR1 as SEHNR and CDR2 as FQNEAQ (reference sequence). The CDR3 bases are TGTGCCAGCAGCTTAGAACTTAACAGGGCGGCTTTCTTT. Translating gives CASSLELNRAAFF. Variable domain in full (rest from reference TRBV7-9 and TRBJ1-1): DTGVSQNPRHKITKRGQNVTFRCDPISEHNRLYWYRQTLGQGPEFLTYFQNEAQLEKSRLLSDRFSAERPKGSFSTLEIQRTEQGDSAMYLCASSLELNRAAFFGQGTRLTVV.

The chain links TRBV7-9 to TRBJ1-5, with D tentatively TRBD1 (5 bases). Deletions cut 2 bases from V and 3 bases from J, with 8 bases between. The CDR3 has 14 amino acids. The V gene's germline CDR1 is SEHNR and CDR2 FQNEAQ (reference sequence). CDR3 in amino acids: CASSLQGVNQPQHF. The CDR3 DNA reads as TGTGCCAGCAGCTTACAAGGGGTCAATCAGCCCCAGCATTTT.

This sequence joins TRBV18 and TRBJ1-2; weak D call: TRBD1 (5 bases). CDR3 size: 15 residues. The ends were cut back, 3 bases at V and 3 bases at J, with 14 bases in the middle. Germline V gene lookup returns CDR1 KGHSH and CDR2 LQKENI. CDR3 nucleotides: TGTGCCAGCTCACCGGGACTTACAGAGTACTATGGCTACACCTTC. It translates to CASSPGLTEYYGYTF.

The chain recombines TRBV20-1 with TRBJ2-7, with D possibly being TRBD2 (5 bases). The CDR3 length is 11 residues. The germline V gene encodes CDR1 DFQATT and CDR2 SNEGSKA (reference sequence). The CDR3 protein is CSSRASYEQYF. The DNA for the CDR3 is TGCAGCTCGAGGGCCTCCTACGAGCAGTACTTC.

This rearrangement joins TRBV11-2 to TRBJ2-7; 7 positions agree with TRBD2. The trim removed 5 bases at V and 5 bases at J, leaving 9 bases unmatched. Per the germline V gene, CDR1 is SGHAT and CDR2 is FQNNGV. The CDR3 extends over 14 amino acids. The CDR3 DNA reads TGTGCCAGCAGCCTCGACACGGCGGGGGACGAGCAGTACTTC. Translated: CASSLDTAGDEQYF.

V is TRBV6-1 and J is TRBJ2-3; 7 nucleotides align to TRBD2. This CDR3 has 15 residues. Germline V gives CDR1 MNHNS, CDR2 SASEGT. Trimming removed 2 bases from V and 0 bases from J; junction bases left unmatched: 2. The CDR3 loop reads CASSEQRGSTDTQYF. The CDR3 coding sequence is TGTGCCAGCAGTGAACAGCGGGGCAGCACAGATACGCAGTATTTT.

The chain links TRBV7-9 to TRBJ2-5; D may be TRBD2 (6 bases). Germline V lookup: CDR1 SEHNR, CDR2 FQNEAQ (reference sequence). V lost 5 bases, J lost 1 base, and 14 bases lay in between. The CDR3 consists of 15 residues. For the CDR3, the DNA is TGTGCCAGCAGCCGCCGTTTGGGGGGCCAAGAGACCCAGTACTTC. Residues: CASSRRLGGQETQYF.

The chain combines TRBV5-4 with TRBJ2-1, with unresolved D. The CDR3 has 15 amino acids. The germline gives CDR1 SGHNT, CDR2 YYREEE (reference sequence). Trimming shortened V by 5 bases and J by 4 bases, and 16 bases separated the two germline ends. The chain's CDR3 is CASRADLDFYNEQFF. CDR3 coding DNA: TGTGCCAGCAGGGCAGACCTTGACTTTTACAATGAGCAGTTCTTC.

This clone was seen only a few times. This chain joins TRBV6-1 and TRBJ2-3; TRBD1 is a possible D gene (6 bases). CDR1 is MNHNS and CDR2 is SASEGT in the germline V gene. CDR3 length equals 11 residues. V was shortened by 7 bases and J by 12 bases, with 14 bases between the two germline ends. The CDR3 DNA reads TGTGCCAGCAACGAGGGGGTAGAACAGTATTTT. As protein: CASNEGVEQYF.

This clone has more than one count but fewer than ten. The rearrangement joins TRBV4-1 to TRBJ2-5; 7 bases are a match to TRBD2. V dropped 0 bases and J dropped 0; count of bases not matched to a gene: 10. The CDR3 sequence is 18 residues long. The V gene's germline CDR1 is MGHRA and CDR2 YSYEKL. The CDR3 bases are TGCGCCAGCAGCCAAGAGGGACTACAAAATCAGTACCAAGAGACCCAGTACTTC. The encoded protein is CASSQEGLQNQYQETQYF.

The chain joins TRBV21-1 to TRBJ2-7; the tabulated D call, TRBD2, remains unverified against the DNA. TRBV21-1 is a recognized pseudogene. The CDR3 length is 15 residues. For the CDR3, the DNA is TGTGCCAGCAGCAAAGGTAGACTAGCGGGGGAAGAGCAGTACTTC. This encodes CASSKGRLAGEEQYF.